This T cell receptor beta chain was recovered during a study of shared clonotypes between healthy human individuals. Study observations and caveats: Sharing across four donors was highest in naive CD4 (about 5%) and lowest in memory CD8 (roughly 0.4%). The authors expected sequencing depth to affect clonotype sharing among donors. As a rule, naive subsets had a larger estimated richness than memory subsets.

With regard to this clone: Its antigen remains unidentified.

Using immunoSEQ multiplex PCR, the repertoire was profiled, and TCRdb retains in-frame clones only, with some absent. The table shows 1.4 million or so clones, with around 98.5% occurring only once. The sample taken for sequencing was naive CD4+ T cells sorted from blood. Specified subset: CD45RA+ positively selected. The TCR comes from a young man in good health.

CDR3 in amino acids: CASSSSGTGFNQPQHF. In DNA, the CDR3 is TGTGCCAGTAGTAGCTCCGGGACAGGGTTTAATCAGCCCCAGCATTTT. The J gene is TRBJ1-5, the V gene TRBV19; 9 bases agree with TRBD1. CDR1 is LNHDA and CDR2 is SQIVND in the germline V gene (reference sequence). V shed 4 bases, J shed 4 bases, and the junction held 8 bases outside the gene matches. This CDR3 spans 16 amino acids.